This T cell receptor beta chain was found in a study of CD8 T cells in ankylosing spondylitis. This clonotype was picked up many times. Its target is unknown. TCRdb used MiXCR to reprocess the 5' RACE reads, holding one entry per CDR3 protein. This table holds some 840,000 distinct CDR3 sequences, 10% to 15% found once. V was clipped by 6 bases and J by 5 bases, with 18 bases between them. The CDR3 is 14 residues long. Germline assignment: CDR1 DFQATT and CDR2 SNEGSKA (reference sequence). Study-wide findings and caveats: It appeared that ankylosing spondylitis blood was characterized by a TCR beta motif of fewer than ten highly homologous variants. Clones linked to the disease showed a CD8+ phenotype. They occurred at relatively low frequencies in peripheral blood. The study looked at matched synovial fluid samples from ankylosing spondylitis patients. Disease-linked clones were reported to be significantly enriched there.

The receptor comes from a male donor with ankylosing spondylitis. The chain uses TRBV20-1 and TRBJ2-3, with D possibly being TRBD1 or TRBD2 (7 bases each). Sequenced input: blood, either unsorted or a sorted T cell fraction (not recorded which). CDR3 residues: CSARAGGGLDTQYF. In nucleotides, the CDR3 is TGCAGTGCCCGAGCAGGGGGGGGCTTAGATACGCAGTATTTT.